This TCR beta chain appears in the sequencing data of a study of blood T cell repertoires in COVID-19. Enrolled through a virtual design, the participants were between roughly 18 and 90 years of age and came from 24 US areas. This clone was recorded only once. Sequencing was performed with immunoSEQ multiplex PCR; in TCRdb, only in-frame clones are kept and a portion is missing. The top ten clones hold about 2% of a sample with under 350,000 clones, under 90% of them seen once. The clonotype was recovered from a woman aged 55-70 years who had recovered from COVID-19. Specimen: PBMCs or T cells enriched from blood (not recorded which).

CDR3 residues: CASSYLGRAGELFF. Here the CDR3 DNA reads TGTGCCAGCAGTTACCTCGGGAGGGCCGGGGAGCTGTTTTTT. V and J are TRBV6-5 and TRBJ2-2; 8 bases align to TRBD2. CDR1 is MNHEY and CDR2 is SVGAGI in the germline V gene. With 2 bases clipped from V and 6 bases from J, the junction kept 2 bases outside the gene matches. CDR3 length: 14 residues.